This T cell receptor (beta chain) emerged from a study of T cell responses to AZD1222 COVID-19 vaccine. The study's findings and limits: Spike-specific TCRs gained breadth and depth after people received two AZD1222 doses. White British ancestry dominated among donors, who included more females, and clonal diversity was possibly underestimated. In the spike-specific TCR repertoire, nearly half reportedly target unmutated variant regions.

This CDR3 is 13 amino acids long. The germline gives CDR1 MGHRA, CDR2 YSYEKL. V lost 1 base to trimming and J lost 6 bases, with 7 bases between them. The protocol was immunoSEQ multiplex PCR, while the TCRdb copy is restricted to in-frame clones and leaves out a portion. The table includes 200,000 or so clones, about 87% detected once. For this clone: Its antigen is as yet unknown.

The J gene is TRBJ1-5, the V gene TRBV4-1; perhaps TRBD1 as D (5 bases). The TCR comes from an adult in good health. The specimen comprised peripheral blood, sampled on day 0 of AZD1222 vaccination. The CDR3 protein is CASSQAGGQPQHF. In DNA, the CDR3 is TGCGCCAGCAGCCAAGCGGGGGGTCAGCCCCAGCATTTT.